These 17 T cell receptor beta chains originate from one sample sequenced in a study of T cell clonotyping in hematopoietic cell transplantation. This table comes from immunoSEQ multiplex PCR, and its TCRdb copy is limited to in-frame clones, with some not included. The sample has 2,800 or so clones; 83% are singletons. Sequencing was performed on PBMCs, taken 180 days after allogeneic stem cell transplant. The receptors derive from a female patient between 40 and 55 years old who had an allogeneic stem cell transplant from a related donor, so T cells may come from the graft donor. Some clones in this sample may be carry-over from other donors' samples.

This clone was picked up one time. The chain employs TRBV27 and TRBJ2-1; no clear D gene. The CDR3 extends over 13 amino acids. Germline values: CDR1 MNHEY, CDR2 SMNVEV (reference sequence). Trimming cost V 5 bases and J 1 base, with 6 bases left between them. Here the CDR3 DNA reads TGTGCCAGCAGTGGCTTATCCTACAATGAGCAGTTCTTC. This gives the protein CASSGLSYNEQFF.

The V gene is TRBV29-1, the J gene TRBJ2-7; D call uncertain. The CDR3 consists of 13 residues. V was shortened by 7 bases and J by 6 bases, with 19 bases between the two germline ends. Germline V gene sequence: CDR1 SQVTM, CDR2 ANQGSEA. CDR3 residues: CSAPSDFGSEQYF. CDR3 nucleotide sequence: TGCAGCGCCCCGTCGGATTTCGGCAGCGAGCAGTACTTC.

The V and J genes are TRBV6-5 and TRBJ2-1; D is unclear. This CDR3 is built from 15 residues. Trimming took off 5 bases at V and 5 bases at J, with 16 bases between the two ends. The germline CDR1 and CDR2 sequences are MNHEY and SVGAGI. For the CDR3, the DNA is TGTGCCAGCAGTCCCCTGTCCGCCGGTGACAATGAGCAGTTCTTC. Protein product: CASSPLSAGDNEQFF.

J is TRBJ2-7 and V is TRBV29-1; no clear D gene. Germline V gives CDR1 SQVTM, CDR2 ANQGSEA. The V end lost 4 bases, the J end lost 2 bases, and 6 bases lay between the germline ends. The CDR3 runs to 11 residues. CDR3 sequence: CSVGAAYEQYF. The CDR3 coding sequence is TGCAGCGTTGGTGCTGCCTACGAGCAGTACTTC.

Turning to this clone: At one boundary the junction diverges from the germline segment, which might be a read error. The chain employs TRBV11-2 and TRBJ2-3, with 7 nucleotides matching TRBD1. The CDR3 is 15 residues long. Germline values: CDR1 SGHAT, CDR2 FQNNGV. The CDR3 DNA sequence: TGTGCCAGCAGCTTAGAGCCTTCCGGGACAGTTACGCAGTATTTT. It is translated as CASSLEPSGTVTQYF.

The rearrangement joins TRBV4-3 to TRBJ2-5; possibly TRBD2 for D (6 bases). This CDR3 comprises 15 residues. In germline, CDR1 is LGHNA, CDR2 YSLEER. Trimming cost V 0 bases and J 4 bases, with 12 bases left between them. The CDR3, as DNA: TGCGCCAGCAGCCAAGACGTCGGGAGCGGAGAGACCCAGTACTTC. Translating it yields CASSQDVGSGETQYF.

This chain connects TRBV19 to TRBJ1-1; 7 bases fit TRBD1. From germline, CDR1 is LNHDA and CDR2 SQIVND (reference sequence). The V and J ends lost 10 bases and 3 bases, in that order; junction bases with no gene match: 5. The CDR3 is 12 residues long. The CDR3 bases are TGTGCCACGCGACAGGGTTACACTGAAGCTTTCTTT. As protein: CATRQGYTEAFF.

Here the CDR3 DNA reads TGCGCCAGCAGATCATTGAGCTCCTACGAGCAGTACTTC. Protein product: CASRSLSSYEQYF. This chain uses TRBV5-1 with TRBJ2-7; D gene unclear. This CDR3 comprises 13 residues. CDR1 is SGHRS, CDR2 YFSETQ, per germline. V was clipped by 5 bases and J by 0 bases, with 9 bases between them.

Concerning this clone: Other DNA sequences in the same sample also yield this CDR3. The CDR3, as DNA: TGCGCCAGCAGCTTGGCAGGAGTCTCCTACGAGCAGTACTTC. Its protein is CASSLAGVSYEQYF. The V and J genes are TRBV5-1 and TRBJ2-7; D uncertain. Germline-derived CDR1 and CDR2 are SGHRS and YFSETQ. The CDR3 is 14 amino acids. V lost 0 bases and J lost 0, with 7 bases in between.

CDR3 in DNA: TGTGCCAGCAGCCAAGACCCAGCGAACTACGAGCAGTACTTC. It encodes CASSQDPANYEQYF. This rearrangement joins TRBV14 to TRBJ2-7; unclear D gene. The CDR3 is 14 residues long. CDR1 and CDR2 from the germline V gene are SGHDN and FVKESK. The ends were cut back, 0 bases at V and 3 bases at J, with 9 bases in the middle. The full variable domain, completed using reference TRBV14 and TRBJ2-7, is EAGVTQFPSHSVIEKGQTVTLRCDPISGHDNLYWYRRVMGKEIKFLLHFVKESKQDESGMPNNRFLAERTGGTYSTLKVQPAELEDSGVYFCASSQDPANYEQYFGPGTRLTVT.

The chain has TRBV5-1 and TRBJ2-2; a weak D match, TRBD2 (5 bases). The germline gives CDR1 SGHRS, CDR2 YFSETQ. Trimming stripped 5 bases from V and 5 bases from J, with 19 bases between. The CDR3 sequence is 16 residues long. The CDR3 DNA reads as TGCGCCAGCAGGGGCAAGGTAGCGATGACTACCGGGGAGCTGTTTTTT. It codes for CASRGKVAMTTGELFF.

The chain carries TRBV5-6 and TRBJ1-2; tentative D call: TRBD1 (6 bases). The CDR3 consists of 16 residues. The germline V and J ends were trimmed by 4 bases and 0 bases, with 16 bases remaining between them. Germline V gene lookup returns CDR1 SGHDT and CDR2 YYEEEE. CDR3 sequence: CASSHPYREANYGYTF. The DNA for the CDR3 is TGTGCCAGCAGCCACCCATACAGGGAAGCTAACTATGGCTACACCTTC.

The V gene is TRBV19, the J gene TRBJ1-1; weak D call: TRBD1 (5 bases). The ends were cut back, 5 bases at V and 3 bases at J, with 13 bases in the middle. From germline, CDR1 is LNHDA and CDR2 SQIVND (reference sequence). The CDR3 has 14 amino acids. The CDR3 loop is CASSFQGEDTEAFF. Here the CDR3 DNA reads TGTGCCAGTAGTTTCCAGGGAGAGGACACTGAAGCTTTCTTT.

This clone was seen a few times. The CDR3 bases are TGTGCCAGTTCTTTAGACACAGATACGCAGTATTTT. Translated, it gives CASSLDTDTQYF. The chain couples TRBV19 to TRBJ2-3, with no clear D. CDR1 is LNHDA and CDR2 is SQIVND in the germline V gene (reference sequence). The V end lost 8 bases, the J end lost 2 bases, and 8 bases lay between the germline ends. This CDR3 is built from 12 residues.

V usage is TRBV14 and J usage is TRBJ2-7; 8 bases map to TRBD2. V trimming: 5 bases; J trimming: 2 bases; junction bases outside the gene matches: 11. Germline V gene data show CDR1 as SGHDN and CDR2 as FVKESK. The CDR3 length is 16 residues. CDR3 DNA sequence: TGTGCCAGCAGCTGGGATAGCGGGGTGCGTCCCTACGAGCAGTACTTC. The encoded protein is CASSWDSGVRPYEQYF.

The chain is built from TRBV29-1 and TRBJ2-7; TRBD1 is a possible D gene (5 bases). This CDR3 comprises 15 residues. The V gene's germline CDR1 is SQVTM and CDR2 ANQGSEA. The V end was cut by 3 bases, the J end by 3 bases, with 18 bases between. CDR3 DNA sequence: TGCAGCGTTGATGTTGGGGCTAGAAATCGCTACGAGCAGTACTTC. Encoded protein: CSVDVGARNRYEQYF.

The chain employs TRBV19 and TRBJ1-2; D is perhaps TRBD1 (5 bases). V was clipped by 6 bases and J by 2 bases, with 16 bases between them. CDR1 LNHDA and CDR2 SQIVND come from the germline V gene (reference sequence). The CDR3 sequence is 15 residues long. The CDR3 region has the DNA TGTGCCAGTAGCGACGTAGGGACCGACAACTATGGCTACACCTTC. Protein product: CASSDVGTDNYGYTF. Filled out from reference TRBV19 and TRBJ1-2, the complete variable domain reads DGGITQSPKYLFRKEGQNVTLSCEQNLNHDAMYWYRQDPGQGLRLIYYSQIVNDFQKGDIAEGYSVSREKKESFPLTVTSAQKNPTAFYLCASSDVGTDNYGYTFGSGTRLTVV.